This T cell receptor (beta chain) was identified in a study of beta chain features in type 1 diabetes. Per the germline V gene, CDR1 is LNHNV and CDR2 is YYDKDF (reference sequence). The ends were cut back, 2 bases at V and 4 bases at J, with 9 bases in the middle. The CDR3 length is 13 residues. The authors reverse transcribed all of the isolated RNA, so sequencing captured expressed TCRB transcripts. Some 4 million reads were obtained on average from naive, central memory and regulatory T cell samples. TCRdb's table, derived via immunoSEQ multiplex PCR, lists solely in-frame clones and lacks some. The table includes 150,000 to 200,000 clones, less than 9.5% detected once. This clone has more than one count but fewer than ten.

The receptor's source is a young woman in good health. The sample was central memory CD4+ T cells from blood. The chain combines TRBV15 with TRBJ2-7; TRBD1 is a possible D gene (5 bases). The CDR3 region has the DNA TGTGCCACCAGCAGACCTGACAGTTACGAGCAGTACTTC. Translating it yields CATSRPDSYEQYF.